Listed here is a single T cell receptor (beta chain). The antigen remains unidentified. The treatment is: approximately 9-day PBMC culture with coronavirus spike peptide pools or control peptides (ViraFEST assay). The Oncomine TCR Beta short-read assay was applied to DNA of cultured CD4+ T cells. TCRdb re-derived calls from the PCR reads in MiXCR, one entry per CDR3 protein. This sample has 15,000 or so distinct CDR3 sequences, with around half found just once. This record belongs to a study of vaccination and CD4 T cells after COVID-19. The CDR3 contains 15 residues. The V gene lost 0 bases and the J gene lost 0 bases, with 9 bases spanning the gap. Per the germline V gene, CDR1 is MNHEY and CDR2 is SVGEGT.

The chain couples TRBV6-2 or TRBV6-3 to TRBJ2-7; perhaps TRBD2 as D (5 bases). The sequence was collected from a human donor who had recovered from COVID-19. Input material: CD4+ T cells from blood, cultured in vitro. For the CDR3, the DNA is TGTGCCAGCAGTTACTCGGAGCGGATCTCCTACGAGCAGTACTTC. It codes for CASSYSERISYEQYF.